Listed here are 6 T cell receptor beta chains from one sample, sequenced in a study of CD8+ T cells in alopecia areata. Treatment: oral pan-JAK inhibitor, 5-10 mg twice daily. Extraction and reverse transcription of RNA yielded cDNA as the sequencing template. The assay was immunoSEQ multiplex PCR, and TCRdb's table has in-frame clones only and misses some. Of more than 95,000 clones listed, approximately 57% are singletons. The material sequenced was CD4+ T cells sorted from blood, taken at week 4, from a patient treated with tofacitinib. All receptors derive from a human donor with alopecia areata.

This chain joins TRBV7-9 and TRBJ1-1; D remains unclear. The CDR3 loop spans 13 amino acids. Germline lookup yields CDR1 SEHNR and CDR2 FQNEAQ (reference sequence). V was shortened by 3 bases and J by 1 base, with 6 bases between the two germline ends. The CDR3 DNA follows: TGTGCCAGCAGCTTTCAACAGAACACTGAAGCTTTCTTT. Translating it yields CASSFQQNTEAFF.

The gene calls are TRBV27 and TRBJ1-2; possibly TRBD1 for D (6 bases). V lost 6 bases to trimming and J lost 2 bases, with 10 bases between them. The CDR3 covers 13 residues. Germline assignment: CDR1 MNHEY and CDR2 SMNVEV (reference sequence). The CDR3 nucleotides are TGTGCCAGCAGCCGACAGGAGAACTATGGCTACACCTTC. It translates to CASSRQENYGYTF.

This chain connects TRBV4-3 to TRBJ1-1, with D uncertain. The CDR3 sequence is 12 residues long. CDR1 LGHNA and CDR2 YSLEER come from the germline V gene. With 1 base removed from V and 7 bases from J, the gap between germline ends came to 7 bases. CDR3: CASSQVGSEAFF. CDR3 nucleotides: TGCGCCAGCAGCCAAGTAGGCAGTGAAGCTTTCTTT.

This clone was counted between two and nine times. This chain links TRBV7-9 with TRBJ2-5; 9 bases are shared with TRBD1. J gave up 3 bases and V 10 bases, and 6 bases lay outside the gene matches. Germline CDR1 SEHNR, CDR2 FQNEAQ (reference sequence). This CDR3 spans 13 amino acids. CDR3 DNA sequence: TGTGCCACCCGGGACAGGGCTAAAGAGACCCAGTACTTC. Translation gives CATRDRAKETQYF.

The V gene is TRBV2, the J gene TRBJ1-5; D not resolved. V was cut by 6 bases and J by 5 bases, with 11 bases left in between. The CDR3 runs 13 residues. In germline, CDR1 is SNHLY, CDR2 FYNNEI. The CDR3 here is CASSYAPDQPQHF. The CDR3 DNA sequence: TGTGCCAGCAGCTATGCACCCGATCAGCCCCAGCATTTT.

The chain combines TRBV2 with TRBJ2-7; 9 bases match TRBD2. Germline V gene sequence: CDR1 SNHLY, CDR2 FYNNEI. V shed 7 bases, J shed 2 bases, and the junction held 6 bases outside the gene matches. The CDR3 covers 14 residues. CDR3 nucleotide sequence: TGTGCCAGCAATAGAGCGGGAGGCACCTACGAGCAGTACTTC. Protein: CASNRAGGTYEQYF.